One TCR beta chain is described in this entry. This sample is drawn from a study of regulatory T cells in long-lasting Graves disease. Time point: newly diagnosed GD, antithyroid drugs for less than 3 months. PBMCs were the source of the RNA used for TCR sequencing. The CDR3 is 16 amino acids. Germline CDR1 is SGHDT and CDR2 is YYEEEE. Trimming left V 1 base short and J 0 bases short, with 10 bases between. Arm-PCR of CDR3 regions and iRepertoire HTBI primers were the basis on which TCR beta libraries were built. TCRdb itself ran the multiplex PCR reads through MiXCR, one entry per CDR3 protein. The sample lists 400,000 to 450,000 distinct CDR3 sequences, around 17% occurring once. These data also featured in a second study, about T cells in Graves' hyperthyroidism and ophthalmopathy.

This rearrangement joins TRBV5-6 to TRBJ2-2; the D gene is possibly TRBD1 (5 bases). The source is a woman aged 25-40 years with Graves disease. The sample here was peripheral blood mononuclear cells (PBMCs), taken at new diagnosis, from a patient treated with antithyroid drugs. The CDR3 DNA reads TGTGCCAGCAGCTTGTGGGGCGACGCGAACACCGGGGAGCTGTTTTTT. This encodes CASSLWGDANTGELFF.